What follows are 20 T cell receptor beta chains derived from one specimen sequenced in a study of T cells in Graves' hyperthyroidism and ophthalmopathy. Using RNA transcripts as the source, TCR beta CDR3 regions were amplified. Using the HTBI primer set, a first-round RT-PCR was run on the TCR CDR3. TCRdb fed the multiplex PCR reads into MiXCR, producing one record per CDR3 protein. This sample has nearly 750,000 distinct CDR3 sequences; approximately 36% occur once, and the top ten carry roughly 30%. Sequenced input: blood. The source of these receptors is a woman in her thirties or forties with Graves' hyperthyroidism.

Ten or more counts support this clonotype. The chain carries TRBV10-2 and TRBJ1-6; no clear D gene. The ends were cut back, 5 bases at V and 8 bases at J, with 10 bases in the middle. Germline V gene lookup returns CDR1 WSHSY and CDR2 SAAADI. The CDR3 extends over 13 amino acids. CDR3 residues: CASSFPPDSPLHF. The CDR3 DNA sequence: TGCGCCAGCAGTTTCCCGCCGGATTCACCCCTCCACTTT.

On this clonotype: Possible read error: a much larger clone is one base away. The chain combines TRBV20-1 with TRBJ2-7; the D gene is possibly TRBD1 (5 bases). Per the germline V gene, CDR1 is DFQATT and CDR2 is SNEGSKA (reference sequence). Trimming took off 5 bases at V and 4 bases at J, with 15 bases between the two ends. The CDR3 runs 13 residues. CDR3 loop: CSAPGSDVYEQYF. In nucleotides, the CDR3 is TGCAGTGCTCCAGGGTCGGACGTATACGAGCAGTACTTC.

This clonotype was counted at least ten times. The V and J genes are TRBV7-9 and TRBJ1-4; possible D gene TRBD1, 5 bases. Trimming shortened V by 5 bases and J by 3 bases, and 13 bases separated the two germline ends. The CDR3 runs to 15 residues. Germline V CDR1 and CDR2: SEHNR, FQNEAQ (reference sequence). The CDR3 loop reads CASSLGTGPNEKLFF. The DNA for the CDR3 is TGTGCCAGCAGCCTCGGGACGGGACCTAATGAAAAACTGTTTTTT.

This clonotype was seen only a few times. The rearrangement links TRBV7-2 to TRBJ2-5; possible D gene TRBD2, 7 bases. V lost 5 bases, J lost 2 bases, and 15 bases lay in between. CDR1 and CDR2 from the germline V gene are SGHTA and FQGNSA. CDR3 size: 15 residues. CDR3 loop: CASSLEGGGQETQYF. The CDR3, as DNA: TGTGCCAGCAGCCTCGAGGGGGGGGGACAAGAGACCCAGTACTTC.

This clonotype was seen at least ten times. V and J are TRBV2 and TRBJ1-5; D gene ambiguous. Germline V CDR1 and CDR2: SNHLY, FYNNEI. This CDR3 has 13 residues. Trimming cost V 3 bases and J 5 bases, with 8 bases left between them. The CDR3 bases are TGTGCCAGCAGTGAGTCGGTAGATCAGCCCCAGCATTTT. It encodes CASSESVDQPQHF.

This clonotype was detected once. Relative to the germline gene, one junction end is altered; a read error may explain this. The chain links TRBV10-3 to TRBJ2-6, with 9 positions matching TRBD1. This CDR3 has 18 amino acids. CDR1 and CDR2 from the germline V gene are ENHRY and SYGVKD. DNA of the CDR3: TGTGCCAGCAGTGGGGGACAGGGTGGTTCGTTCGGGGCCAACGTCCTGACTTTC. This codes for CASSGGQGGSFGANVLTF.

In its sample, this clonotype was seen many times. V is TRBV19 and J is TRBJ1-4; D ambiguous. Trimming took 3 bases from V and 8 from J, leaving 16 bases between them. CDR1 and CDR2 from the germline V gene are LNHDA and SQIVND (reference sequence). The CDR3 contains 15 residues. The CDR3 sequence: CASSIGDLEGEKLFF. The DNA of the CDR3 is TGTGCCAGTAGTATCGGGGATTTAGAGGGCGAAAAACTGTTTTTT.

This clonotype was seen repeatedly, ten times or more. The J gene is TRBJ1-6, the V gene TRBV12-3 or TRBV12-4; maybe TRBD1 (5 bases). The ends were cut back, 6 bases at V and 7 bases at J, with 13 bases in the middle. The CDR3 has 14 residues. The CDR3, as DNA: TGTGCCAGCAGCCGACAGCGGGTGAATTCACCCCTCCACTTT. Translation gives CASSRQRVNSPLHF.

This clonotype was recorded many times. DNA of the CDR3: TGTGCCAGCCAGCCGGACAGGACTAACACTGAAGCTTTCTTT. It codes for CASQPDRTNTEAFF. The rearrangement joins TRBV7-8 to TRBJ1-1, with TRBD1 matching 7 bases. V shed 8 bases and J 2 bases; nucleotides not matched to a gene: 8. CDR1 and CDR2 from the germline V gene are SGHVS and FQNEAQ. The CDR3 runs 14 residues.

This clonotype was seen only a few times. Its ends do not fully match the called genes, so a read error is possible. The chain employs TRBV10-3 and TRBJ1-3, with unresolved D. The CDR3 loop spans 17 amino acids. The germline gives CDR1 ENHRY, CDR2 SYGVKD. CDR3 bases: TGTGCCAGCAGTTACTCTCGGGCCAGGCCCTCTGGAAACACCATATATTTT. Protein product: CASSYSRARPSGNTIYF.

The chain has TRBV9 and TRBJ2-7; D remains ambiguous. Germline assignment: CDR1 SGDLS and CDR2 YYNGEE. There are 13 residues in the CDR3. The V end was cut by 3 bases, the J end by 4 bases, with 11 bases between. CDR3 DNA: TGTGCCAGCAGCGACAACAGCGCTTACGAGCAGTACTTC. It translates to CASSDNSAYEQYF.

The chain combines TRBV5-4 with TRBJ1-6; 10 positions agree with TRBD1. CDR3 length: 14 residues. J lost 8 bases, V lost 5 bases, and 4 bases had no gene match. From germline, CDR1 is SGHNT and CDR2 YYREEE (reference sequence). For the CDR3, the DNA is TGTGCCAGCAGGTACGGGACAGGGGATTCACCCCTCCACTTT. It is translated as CASRYGTGDSPLHF.

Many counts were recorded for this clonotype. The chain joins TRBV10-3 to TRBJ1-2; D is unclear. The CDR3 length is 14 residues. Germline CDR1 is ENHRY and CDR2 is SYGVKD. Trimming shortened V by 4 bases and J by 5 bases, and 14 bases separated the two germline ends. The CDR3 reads CAISGTDGPYGYTF. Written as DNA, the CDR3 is TGTGCCATCAGTGGGACTGACGGTCCGTATGGCTACACCTTC.

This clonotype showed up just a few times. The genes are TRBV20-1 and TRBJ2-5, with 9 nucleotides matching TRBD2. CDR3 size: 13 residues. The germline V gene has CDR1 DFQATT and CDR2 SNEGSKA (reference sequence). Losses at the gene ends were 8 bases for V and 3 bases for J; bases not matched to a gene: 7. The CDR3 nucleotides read TGCAGTTGGGGGCTAGCGGGGAAAGAGACCCAGTACTTC. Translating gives CSWGLAGKETQYF.

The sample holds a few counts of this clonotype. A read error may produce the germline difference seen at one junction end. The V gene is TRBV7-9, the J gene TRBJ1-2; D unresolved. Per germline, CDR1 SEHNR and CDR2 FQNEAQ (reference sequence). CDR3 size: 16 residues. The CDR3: CASSQGASEYGYGYTF. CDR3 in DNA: TGCGCCAGCAGCCAAGGAGCCTCGGAGTACGGCTATGGCTACACCTTC.

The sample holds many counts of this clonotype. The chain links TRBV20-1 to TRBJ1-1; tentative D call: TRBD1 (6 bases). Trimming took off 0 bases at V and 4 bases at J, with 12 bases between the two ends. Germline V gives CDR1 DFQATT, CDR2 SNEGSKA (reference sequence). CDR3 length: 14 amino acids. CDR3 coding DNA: TGCAGTGCTAGAGAGCCAGGGGCGGGCACTGAAGCTTTCTTT. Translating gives CSAREPGAGTEAFF.

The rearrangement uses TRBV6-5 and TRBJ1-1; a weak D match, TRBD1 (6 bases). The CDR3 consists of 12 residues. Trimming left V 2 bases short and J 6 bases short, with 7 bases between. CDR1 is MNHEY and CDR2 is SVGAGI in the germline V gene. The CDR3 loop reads CASSYKGAEAFF. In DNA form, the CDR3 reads TGTGCCAGCAGTTACAAGGGGGCTGAAGCTTTCTTT.

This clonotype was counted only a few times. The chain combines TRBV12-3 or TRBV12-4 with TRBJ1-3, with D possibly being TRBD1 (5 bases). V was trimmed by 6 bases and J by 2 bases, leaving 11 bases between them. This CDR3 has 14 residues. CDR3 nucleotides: TGTGCCAGCAGCCTAGACAGCCCTGGAAACACCATATATTTT. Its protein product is CASSLDSPGNTIYF.

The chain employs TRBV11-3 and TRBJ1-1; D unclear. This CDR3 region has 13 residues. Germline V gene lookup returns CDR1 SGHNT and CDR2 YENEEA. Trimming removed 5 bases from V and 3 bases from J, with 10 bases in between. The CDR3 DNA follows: TGTGCCAGCAGCAGGGAACGGGACACTGAAGCTTTCTTT. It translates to CASSRERDTEAFF. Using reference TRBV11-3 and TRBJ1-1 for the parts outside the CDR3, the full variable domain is EAGVVQSPRYKIIEKKQPVAFWCNPISGHNTLYWYLQNLGQGPELLIRYENEEAVDDSQLPKDRFSAERLKGVDSTLKIQPAELGDSAVYLCASSRERDTEAFFGQGTRLTVV.

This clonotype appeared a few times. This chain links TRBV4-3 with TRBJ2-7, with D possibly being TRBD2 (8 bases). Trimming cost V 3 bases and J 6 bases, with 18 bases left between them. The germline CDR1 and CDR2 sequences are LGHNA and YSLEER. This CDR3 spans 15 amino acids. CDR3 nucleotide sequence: TGCGCCAGCAGCCAGGGAAGGGGGCTAGCGGGCGAGCAGTACTTC. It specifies CASSQGRGLAGEQYF.